The table lists the clone carrying this TCR beta chain with a count of one. The antigen is not known. The data are from a study of OX40 agonist ivuxolimab in advanced cancers. The wider study: Ivuxolimab, which patients received intravenously every 2 weeks, was dosed at 0.01 to 10 mg/kg.

General observations from the study: Clonal expansion by week 6 occurred in CD4+ and CD8+ blood T cells (at 0.1 to 3.0 mg/kg).

This CDR3 is built from 11 residues. CDR1 and CDR2 from the germline V gene are SGHTS and YDEGEE. The V gene end was trimmed by 7 bases and the J gene end by 13 bases; junction bases not matched to a gene: 7. Sequenced by immunoSEQ multiplex PCR; TCRdb stores in-frame clones only, minus some. Counted here are around 15,000 clones, about 81% occurring once; the ten biggest clones make up about 39%. The sequence derives from an adult with an advanced solid tumor such as melanoma, head and neck, liver or kidney cancer. The V gene is TRBV5-8, the J gene TRBJ2-1; 8 nucleotides agree with TRBD2. The specimen was CD4+ or CD8+ T cells sorted from blood, collected in a trial of the OX40 agonist ivuxolimab. In DNA, the CDR3 is TGTGCCAGCGCATTCCGGGAGGGACAGTTCTTC. Translation gives CASAFREGQFF.